The 22 T cell receptor beta chains reported below all come from one sample, sequenced in a study of human T cells and chemical hapten exposure. A single record per CDR3 protein comes from TCRdb applying MiXCR to the RACE reads. This sample has 95,000 or so distinct CDR3 sequences; about an eighth occur once, and the top ten carry roughly 3%. Time point specified: patch test 2, 6 weeks after DPC sensitization. Treatment here: therapeutic diphenylcyclopropenone sensitization with weekly scalp DPC. The source was whole blood, collected in connection with sensitization to the hapten diphenylcyclopropenone (DPC). The receptors come from a woman in her thirties or forties with alopecia areata. Some clones in this sample may be carry-over from other donors' samples.

This clonotype was observed many times. The CDR3 spells CSVGSGDGGELFF. DNA for the CDR3: TGCAGCGTTGGGTCGGGGGACGGCGGGGAGCTGTTTTTT. V gene TRBV29-1 combines with J gene TRBJ2-2, with D tentatively TRBD2 (6 bases). Germline V gene lookup returns CDR1 SQVTM and CDR2 ANQGSEA. This CDR3 has 13 residues. V lost 4 bases to trimming and J lost 7 bases, with 13 bases between them.

J is TRBJ2-1 and V is TRBV6-1; 9 bases fit TRBD1. The CDR3 sequence is 15 residues long. The trim removed 2 bases at V and 9 bases at J, leaving 8 bases unmatched. In germline, CDR1 is MNHNS, CDR2 SASEGT. CDR3 in DNA: TGTGCCAGCAGTGAATGGGGAAGACAGGGGGGTGAGCAGTTCTTC. Translation: CASSEWGRQGGEQFF.

V gene TRBV3-1 combines with J gene TRBJ2-7; possible D gene TRBD1, 5 bases. Germline V gene data show CDR1 as LGHDT and CDR2 as YNNKEL (reference sequence). V lost 0 bases to trimming and J lost 6 bases, with 15 bases between them. This CDR3 region has 15 residues. In DNA form, the CDR3 reads TGTGCCAGCAGCCAAGATCTTGGCAGGGTGGTCGAGCAGTACTTC. Translating gives CASSQDLGRVVEQYF.

Here the CDR3 reads CASSLDGQWGETQYF. CDR3 nucleotide sequence: TGTGCCAGCAGCTTAGATGGCCAGTGGGGGGAGACCCAGTACTTC. This chain links TRBV7-2 with TRBJ2-5; D may correspond to TRBD1 or TRBD2 (5 bases each). Looked up from germline, CDR1 is SGHTA and CDR2 is FQGNSA. The V and J ends lost 1 base and 5 bases respectively, with 14 bases between them. CDR3 length: 15 residues.

This clonotype has ten or more counts. V and J are TRBV28 and TRBJ1-5; the match to TRBD1 covers 8 bases. The CDR3 has 16 amino acids. After removal of 3 bases from V and 5 bases from J, the junction contained 9 bases not matched to a gene. CDR1 and CDR2 from the germline V gene are MDHEN and SYDVKM. The DNA of the CDR3 is TGTGCCAGCAGTTTCGCGCCGTCAGGGGGCTATCAGCCCCAGCATTTT. This sequence encodes CASSFAPSGGYQPQHF.

This chain links TRBV5-4 with TRBJ2-2, with D tentatively TRBD2 (6 bases). The CDR3 contains 15 residues. Germline V gene data show CDR1 as SGHNT and CDR2 as YYREEE (reference sequence). Trimming shortened V by 4 bases and J by 7 bases, and 17 bases separated the two germline ends. Written as DNA, the CDR3 is TGTGCCAGCAGCCGGGGACTGGATCTGGGCGGGGAGCTGTTTTTT. Translating gives CASSRGLDLGGELFF.

J is TRBJ2-1 and V is TRBV20-1, with TRBD2 matching 11 bases. CDR1 is DFQATT, CDR2 SNEGSKA, per germline (reference sequence). CDR3 length equals 17 residues. V trimming: 6 bases; J trimming: 0 bases; junction bases outside the gene matches: 10. DNA of the CDR3: TGCAGTGCGAGCGGGACTAGCGGAGGAGCCTCCTACAATGAGCAGTTCTTC. It translates to CSASGTSGGASYNEQFF.

The rearrangement joins TRBV19 to TRBJ2-2, with D perhaps matching TRBD2 (6 bases). The CDR3 runs 14 residues. Germline CDR1 LNHDA, CDR2 SQIVND (reference sequence). V was shortened by 6 bases and J by 2 bases, with 10 bases between the two germline ends. CDR3 residues: CASSPGDNTGELFF. The CDR3 nucleotides read TGTGCCAGTAGCCCGGGGGACAACACCGGGGAGCTGTTTTTT. The variable domain in full, with the rest retrieved from reference TRBV19 and TRBJ2-2, is DGGITQSPKYLFRKEGQNVTLSCEQNLNHDAMYWYRQDPGQGLRLIYYSQIVNDFQKGDIAEGYSVSREKKESFPLTVTSAQKNPTAFYLCASSPGDNTGELFFGEGSRLTVL.

The V and J genes are TRBV6-1 and TRBJ2-1; the match to TRBD2 covers 9 bases. The CDR3 length is 13 residues. CDR1 and CDR2 from the germline V gene are MNHNS and SASEGT. V dropped 10 bases and J dropped 4; count of bases not matched to a gene: 5. CDR3 region: CATQRGAYNEQFF. The CDR3 DNA sequence: TGTGCCACCCAGCGGGGGGCTTACAATGAGCAGTTCTTC.

The chain combines TRBV10-3 with TRBJ2-3, with a weak D call TRBD1 (6 bases). V was cut by 7 bases and J by 4 bases, with 9 bases left in between. The CDR3 runs 12 residues. Germline CDR1 ENHRY, CDR2 SYGVKD. The CDR3 DNA follows: TGTGCCATCATTGACAGGTCAGATACGCAGTATTTT. It specifies CAIIDRSDTQYF.

The rearrangement links TRBV19 to TRBJ1-5, with D unresolved. This CDR3 contains 14 residues. Germline V gene data show CDR1 as LNHDA and CDR2 as SQIVND (reference sequence). Trimming took off 7 bases at V and 6 bases at J, with 16 bases between the two ends. CDR3 nucleotides: TGTGCCAGTACCCCGTCCGGAATTGCTCAGCCCCAGCATTTT. Encoded protein: CASTPSGIAQPQHF.

The chain employs TRBV28 and TRBJ2-2; TRBD2 matches at 7 bases. CDR3 length equals 16 residues. The trim removed 1 base at V and 1 base at J, leaving 3 bases unmatched. The germline CDR1 and CDR2 sequences are MDHEN and SYDVKM. In DNA, the CDR3 is TGTGCCAGCAGTTTATTTCCTAGCGGGAACACCGGGGAGCTGTTTTTT. Translated, it gives CASSLFPSGNTGELFF. The complete variable domain, with remaining parts taken from reference TRBV28 and TRBJ2-2, reads DVKVTQSSRYLVKRTGEKVFLECVQDMDHENMFWYRQDPGLGLRLIYFSYDVKMKEKGDIPEGYSVSREKKERFSLILESASTNQTSMYLCASSLFPSGNTGELFFGEGSRLTVL.

This clonotype has a count of ten or more. This chain connects TRBV11-2 to TRBJ2-6; D unresolved. Trimming pared 6 bases from V and 1 base from J, leaving 4 bases between. The CDR3 has 13 amino acids. CDR1 is SGHAT, CDR2 FQNNGV, per germline. The CDR3 DNA is TGTGCCAGCAGAGAGTCTGGGGCCAACGTCCTGACTTTC. This sequence encodes CASRESGANVLTF.

This clonotype was recorded at least ten times. The genes are TRBV12-5 and TRBJ1-3, with unresolved D. V was shortened by 0 bases and J by 0 bases, with 15 bases between the two germline ends. The CDR3 length is 18 residues. The germline gives CDR1 LGHNT, CDR2 FRNRAP. The CDR3 loop reads CASGLVTAQSGSGNTIYF. The CDR3 bases are TGTGCTAGTGGTTTGGTAACAGCACAGTCAGGCTCTGGAAACACCATATATTTT.

This clonotype was picked up many times. This chain links TRBV4-2 with TRBJ2-1, with D perhaps matching TRBD2 (5 bases). Trimming removed 0 bases from V and 0 bases from J, with 12 bases in between. The CDR3 is 17 amino acids. Germline V gene data show CDR1 as LGHNA and CDR2 as YNFKEQ. The CDR3 DNA reads as TGTGCCAGCAGCCAAGATATTGGAGGTTACTCCTACAATGAGCAGTTCTTC. Its translation is CASSQDIGGYSYNEQFF.

There are a few counts of this clonotype. This chain connects TRBV5-1 to TRBJ2-5; 7 bases map to TRBD2. Germline V gene lookup returns CDR1 SGHRS and CDR2 YFSETQ. This CDR3 is 17 amino acids long. Trimming cost V 1 base and J 5 bases; bases outside gene matches: 14. CDR3 region: CASSLPPGREHRETQYF. Written as DNA, the CDR3 is TGCGCCAGCAGCTTGCCCCCCGGGCGGGAGCACAGGGAGACCCAGTACTTC.

This clonotype turned up a few times. The V call is TRBV19, the J call TRBJ2-1; D gene ambiguous. The CDR3 covers 14 residues. The germline V and J ends were trimmed by 5 bases and 2 bases, with 10 bases remaining between them. Germline assignment: CDR1 LNHDA and CDR2 SQIVND (reference sequence). CDR3: CASSPEKAYNEQFF. Here the CDR3 DNA reads TGTGCCAGTAGTCCGGAAAAAGCCTACAATGAGCAGTTCTTC.

This clonotype was seen many times. J is TRBJ1-1 and V is TRBV7-2; D gene unclear. Deletions cut 2 bases from V and 2 bases from J, with 12 bases between. The CDR3 runs to 15 residues. Germline V gene lookup returns CDR1 SGHTA and CDR2 FQGNSA. The CDR3 DNA sequence: TGTGCCAGCAGCTTAAATCCGGGGATAAACACTGAAGCTTTCTTT. Translated: CASSLNPGINTEAFF.

The sample holds many counts of this clonotype. The genes are TRBV7-9 and TRBJ2-3, with 11 bases aligning to TRBD2. V gave up 3 bases and J gave up 2 bases; unmatched junction bases: 7. There are 17 residues in the CDR3. CDR1 is SEHNR and CDR2 is FQNEAQ in the germline V gene (reference sequence). CDR3 amino acids: CASSLPLAGGLTDTQYF. The CDR3, as DNA: TGTGCCAGCAGCTTGCCCCTAGCGGGGGGACTCACAGATACGCAGTATTTT.

This chain uses TRBV12-3 or TRBV12-4 with TRBJ1-1, with TRBD1 identical over 7 bases. The CDR3 runs to 17 residues. The junction had 14 bases not matched to a gene; V was cut back by 6 bases and J by 1 base. The DNA for the CDR3 is TGTGCCAGCAGCCCCGGGTCGTACAGGGGACCGAACACTGAAGCTTTCTTT. Translation: CASSPGSYRGPNTEAFF.

V and J are TRBV6-2 or TRBV6-3 and TRBJ2-3; D remains unclear. This CDR3 region has 16 residues. Trimming removed 5 bases at V and 4 bases at J, with 19 bases between. Germline values: CDR1 MNHEY, CDR2 SVGEGT. The CDR3 DNA reads TGTGCCAGCAGTCCCTTAGACTCGGTTCCCCCAGATACGCAGTATTTT. It is translated as CASSPLDSVPPDTQYF.

The V and J genes are TRBV3-1 and TRBJ2-1; no reliable D call. Germline CDR1 and CDR2: LGHDT and YNNKEL (reference sequence). The V end was cut by 1 base, the J end by 6 bases, with 7 bases between. The CDR3 length is 13 residues. In DNA form, the CDR3 reads TGTGCCAGCAGCCAAGGGCTGGTCAATGAGCAGTTCTTC. Protein: CASSQGLVNEQFF.